The clone carrying this TCR beta chain was seen a single time. What it binds is unknown. Generated by immunoSEQ multiplex PCR, the TCRdb table keeps only in-frame clones and is missing some. The sample contains nearly 25,000 clones, 82% of which appear only once. Time point indicated: week 47, end of study. Doses comprised 300 ug of mutant IDH1 20-mer peptide each, plus topical imiquimod. Eight vaccinations reached patients in weeks 1, 3, 5, 7, 11, 15, 19 and 23. V dropped 5 bases and J dropped 0 bases, with 13 bases sitting between them. This CDR3 contains 14 residues. The germline gives CDR1 SQVTM, CDR2 ANQGSEA. This sample is drawn from a study of a mutant IDH1 vaccine in newly diagnosed glioma. Overall study context: Patients began vaccination 4-6 weeks after radiotherapy alone, or with temozolomide cycles. Of treated patients, 62.5% were men and roughly 38% women, averaging 40.4 years.

The study, taken as a whole, reports: Of the patients, 85% to 95% had vaccine-induced immune responses.

Here the sequenced sample was PBMCs, taken from a glioma patient whose treatment included an IDH1 peptide vaccine. This chain joins TRBV29-1 and TRBJ1-1; D is uncertain. The TCR comes from a man in his forties with glioma. Some clones in this sample may be carry-over from other donors' samples. CDR3 in amino acids: CSVRQAFMNTEAFF. CDR3 nucleotides: TGCAGCGTTCGTCAGGCCTTCATGAACACTGAAGCTTTCTTT.